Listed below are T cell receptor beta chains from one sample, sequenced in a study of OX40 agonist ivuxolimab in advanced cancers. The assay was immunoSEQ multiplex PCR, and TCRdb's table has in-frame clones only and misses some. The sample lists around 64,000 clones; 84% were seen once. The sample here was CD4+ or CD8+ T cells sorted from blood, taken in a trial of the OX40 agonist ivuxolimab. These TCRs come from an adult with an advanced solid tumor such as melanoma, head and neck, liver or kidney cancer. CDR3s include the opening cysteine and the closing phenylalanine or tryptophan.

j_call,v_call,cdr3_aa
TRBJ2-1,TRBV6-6,CASGGFTGTSDNEQFF
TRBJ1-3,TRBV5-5,CASSPGPGSGNTIYF
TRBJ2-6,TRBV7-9,CASSHFRALRSGANVLTF
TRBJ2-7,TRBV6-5,CASSYSPGTYEQYF
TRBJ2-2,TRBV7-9,CASSFDMTGRNTGELFF
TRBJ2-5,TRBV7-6,CASSSLSGGARFQYF
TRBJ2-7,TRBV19,CASSSVYSYEQYF
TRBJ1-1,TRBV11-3,CASSPLRGGSTEAFF
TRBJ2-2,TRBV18,CASRTGTGDTGELFF
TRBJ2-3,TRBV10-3,CAISETDTQYF
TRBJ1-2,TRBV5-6,CASSPTGEYGYTF
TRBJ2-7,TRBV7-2,CASSLDGRLIYEQYF
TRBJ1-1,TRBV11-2,CASSRRSAVAFF
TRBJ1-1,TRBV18,CASSPPGTGGSEAFF
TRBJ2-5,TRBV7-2,CASSPGRGETQYF
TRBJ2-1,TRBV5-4,CASSLGLLVNEQFF
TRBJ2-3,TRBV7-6,CASSLWSLESRPTDTQYF
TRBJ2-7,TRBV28,CASSRGDYEQYF
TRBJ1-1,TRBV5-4,CASSLIENTEAFF
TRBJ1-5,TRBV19,CASRLGTAPQRPQHF
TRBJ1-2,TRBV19,CASSKLQEPMYGYTF
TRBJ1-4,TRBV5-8,CASSFGAGGSQKLFF
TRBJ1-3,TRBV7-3,CASTETGSGNTIYF
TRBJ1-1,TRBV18,CASSPTKTGEAFF
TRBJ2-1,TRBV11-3,CASSLDVGEGQFF
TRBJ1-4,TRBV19,CASSIWGDEKLFF
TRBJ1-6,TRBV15,CATSTDGYSPLHF
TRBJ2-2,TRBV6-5,CASSYETTAELFF
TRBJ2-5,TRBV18,CASSPTSGPETQYF